Reported below is one T cell receptor beta chain. The antigen remains unidentified. The data were taken from a study of vaccination and CD4 T cells after COVID-19. Looking at the study overall: Investigators stimulated cells with overlapping spike peptides drawn from SARS-CoV-2, HCoV-NL63, HCoV-OC43 and HCoV-229E.

Once obtained from cultured CD4+ T cells, the DNA was sequenced using the Oncomine TCR Beta short-read assay. TCRdb re-called the PCR reads with MiXCR, one entry per CDR3 protein. Here the sample spans some 22,000 distinct CDR3 sequences, around 67% being singletons. Described treatment: roughly 10-day PBMC culture with coronavirus spike peptide pools or control peptides (ViraFEST assay). Per the germline V gene, CDR1 is LNHDA and CDR2 is SQIVND (reference sequence). V gave up 6 bases and J gave up 4 bases, with 15 bases separating them. This CDR3 is built from 14 residues. V is TRBV19 and J is TRBJ1-1; D is perhaps TRBD1 (5 bases). The receptor's source is a human donor who received a COVID-19 vaccine. The starting material was CD4+ T cells from blood, cultured in vitro, obtained after SARS-CoV-2 vaccination. CDR3 residues: CASRPLGGGTEAFF. The CDR3 bases are TGTGCCAGTAGACCACTCGGGGGGGGCACTGAAGCTTTCTTT.